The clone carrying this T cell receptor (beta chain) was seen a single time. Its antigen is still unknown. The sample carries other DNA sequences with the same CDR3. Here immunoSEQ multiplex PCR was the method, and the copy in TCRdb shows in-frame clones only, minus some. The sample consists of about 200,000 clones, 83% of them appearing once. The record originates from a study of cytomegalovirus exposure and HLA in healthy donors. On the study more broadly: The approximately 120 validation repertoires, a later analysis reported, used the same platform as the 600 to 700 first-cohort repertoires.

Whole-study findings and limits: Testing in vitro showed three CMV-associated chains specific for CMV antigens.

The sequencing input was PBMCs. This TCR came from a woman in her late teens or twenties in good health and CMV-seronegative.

In DNA, the CDR3 is TGCGCCAGCAGCTTGGATGGACAGCTGAACACTGAAGCTTTCTTT. Its protein product is CASSLDGQLNTEAFF. The rearrangement links TRBV5-1 to TRBJ1-1, with D possibly being TRBD1 (6 bases). CDR1 is SGHRS, CDR2 YFSETQ, per germline. CDR3 length: 15 amino acids. Trimming stripped 0 bases from V and 0 bases from J, with 9 bases between.